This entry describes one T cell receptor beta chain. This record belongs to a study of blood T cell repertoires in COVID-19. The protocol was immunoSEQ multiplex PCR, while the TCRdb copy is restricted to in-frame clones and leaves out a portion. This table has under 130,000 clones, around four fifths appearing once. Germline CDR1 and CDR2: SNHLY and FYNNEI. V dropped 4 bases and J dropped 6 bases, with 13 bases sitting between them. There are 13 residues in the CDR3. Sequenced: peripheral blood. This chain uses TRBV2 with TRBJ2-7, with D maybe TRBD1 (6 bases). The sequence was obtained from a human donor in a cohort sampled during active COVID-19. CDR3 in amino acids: CASSVTGPTEQYF. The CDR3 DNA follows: TGTGCCAGCAGTGTGACAGGCCCCACCGAGCAGTACTTC.